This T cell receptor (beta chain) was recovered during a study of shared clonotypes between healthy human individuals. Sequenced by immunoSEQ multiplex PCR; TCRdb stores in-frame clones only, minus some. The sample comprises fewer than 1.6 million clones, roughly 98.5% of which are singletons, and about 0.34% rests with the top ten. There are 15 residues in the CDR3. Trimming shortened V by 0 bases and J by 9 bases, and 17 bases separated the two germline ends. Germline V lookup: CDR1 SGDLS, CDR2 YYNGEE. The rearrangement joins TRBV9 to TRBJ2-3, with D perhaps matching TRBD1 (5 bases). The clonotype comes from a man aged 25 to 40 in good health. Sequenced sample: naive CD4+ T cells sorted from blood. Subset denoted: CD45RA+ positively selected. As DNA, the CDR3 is TGTGCCAGCAGCGTAGGACCCGAAAAAGGGGTCACGCAGTATTTT. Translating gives CASSVGPEKGVTQYF. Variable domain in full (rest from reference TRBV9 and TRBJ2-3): DSGVTQTPKHLITATGQRVTLRCSPRSGDLSVYWYQQSLDQGLQFLIQYYNGEERAKGNILERFSAQQFPDLHSELNLSSLELGDSALYFCASSVGPEKGVTQYFGPGTRLTVL.